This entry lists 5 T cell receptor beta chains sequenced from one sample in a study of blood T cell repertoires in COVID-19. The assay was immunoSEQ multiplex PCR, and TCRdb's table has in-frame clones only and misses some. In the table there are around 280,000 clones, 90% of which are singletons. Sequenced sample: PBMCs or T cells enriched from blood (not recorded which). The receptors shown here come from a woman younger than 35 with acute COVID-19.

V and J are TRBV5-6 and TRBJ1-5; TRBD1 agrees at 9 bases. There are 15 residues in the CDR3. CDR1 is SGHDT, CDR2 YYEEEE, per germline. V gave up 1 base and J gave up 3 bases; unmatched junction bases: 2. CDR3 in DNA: TGTGCCAGCAGCTTGTGGACAGGGGTCAATCAGCCCCAGCATTTT. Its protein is CASSLWTGVNQPQHF.

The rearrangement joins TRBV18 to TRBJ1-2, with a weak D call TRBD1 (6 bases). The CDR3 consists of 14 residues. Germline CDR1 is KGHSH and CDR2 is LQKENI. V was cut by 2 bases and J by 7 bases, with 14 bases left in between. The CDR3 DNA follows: TGTGCCAGCTCACCAACAGGGACCGCGTCTGGCTACACCTTC. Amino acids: CASSPTGTASGYTF. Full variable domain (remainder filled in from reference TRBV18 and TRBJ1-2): NAGVMQNPRHLVRRRGQEARLRCSPMKGHSHVYWYRQLPEEGLKFMVYLQKENIIDESGMPKERFSAEFPKEGPSILRIQQVVRGDSAAYFCASSPTGTASGYTFGSGTRLTVV.

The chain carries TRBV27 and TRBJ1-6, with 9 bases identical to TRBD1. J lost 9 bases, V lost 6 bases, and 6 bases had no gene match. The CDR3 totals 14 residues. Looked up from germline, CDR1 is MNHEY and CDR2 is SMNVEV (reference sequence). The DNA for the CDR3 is TGTGCCAGCAGCACCGGGACAGGGCGTTCACCCCTCCACTTT. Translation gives CASSTGTGRSPLHF.

The CDR3 protein is CASSLAIRTGTGYGYTF. CDR3 DNA sequence: TGTGCCAGCAGCTTAGCTATCCGGACAGGGACCGGGTATGGCTACACCTTC. The chain employs TRBV7-9 and TRBJ1-2; 8 bases map to TRBD1. J gave up 5 bases and V 0 bases, and 11 bases lay outside the gene matches. Germline CDR1 reads SEHNR; CDR2 reads FQNEAQ (reference sequence). The CDR3 has 17 residues.

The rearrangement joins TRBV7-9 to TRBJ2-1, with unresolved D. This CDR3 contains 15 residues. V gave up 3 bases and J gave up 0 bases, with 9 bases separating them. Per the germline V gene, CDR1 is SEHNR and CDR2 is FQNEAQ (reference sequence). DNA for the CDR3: TGTGCCAGCAGCTTTCTAGAGAGCTCCTACAATGAGCAGTTCTTC. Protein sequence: CASSFLESSYNEQFF.